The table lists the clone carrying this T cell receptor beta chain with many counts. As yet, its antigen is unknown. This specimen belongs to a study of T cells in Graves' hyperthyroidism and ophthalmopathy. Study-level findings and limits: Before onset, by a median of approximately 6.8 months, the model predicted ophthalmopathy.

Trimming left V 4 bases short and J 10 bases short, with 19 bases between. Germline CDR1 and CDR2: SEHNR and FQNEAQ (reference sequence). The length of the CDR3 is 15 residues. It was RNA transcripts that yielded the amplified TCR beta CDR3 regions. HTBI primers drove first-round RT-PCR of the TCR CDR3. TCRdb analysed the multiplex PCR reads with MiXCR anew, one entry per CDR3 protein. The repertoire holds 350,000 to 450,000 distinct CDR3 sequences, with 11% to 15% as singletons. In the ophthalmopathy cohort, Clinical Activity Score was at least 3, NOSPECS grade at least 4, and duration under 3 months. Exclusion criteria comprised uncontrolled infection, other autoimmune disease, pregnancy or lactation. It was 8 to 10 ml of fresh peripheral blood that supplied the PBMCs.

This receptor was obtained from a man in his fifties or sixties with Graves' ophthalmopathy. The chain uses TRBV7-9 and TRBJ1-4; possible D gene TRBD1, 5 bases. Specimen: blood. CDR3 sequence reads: CASSSPGSSGRKLFF. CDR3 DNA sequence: TGTGCCAGCAGCTCGCCAGGGTCCTCTGGTAGAAAACTGTTTTTT.